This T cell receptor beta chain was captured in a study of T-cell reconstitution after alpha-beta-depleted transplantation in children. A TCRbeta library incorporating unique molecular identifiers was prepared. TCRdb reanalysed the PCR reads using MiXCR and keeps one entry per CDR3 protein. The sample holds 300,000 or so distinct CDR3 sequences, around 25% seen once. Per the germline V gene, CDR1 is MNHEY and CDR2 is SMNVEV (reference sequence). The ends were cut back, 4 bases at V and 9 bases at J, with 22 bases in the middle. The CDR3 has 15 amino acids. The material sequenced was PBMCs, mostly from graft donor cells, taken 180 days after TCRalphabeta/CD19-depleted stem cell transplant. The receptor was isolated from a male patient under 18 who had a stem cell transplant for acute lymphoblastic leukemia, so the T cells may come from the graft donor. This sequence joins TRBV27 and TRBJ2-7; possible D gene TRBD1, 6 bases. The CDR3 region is CASSSNQGHLSVQYF. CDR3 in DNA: TGTGCCAGCAGTTCCAACCAGGGACACCTTAGTGTGCAGTACTTC.